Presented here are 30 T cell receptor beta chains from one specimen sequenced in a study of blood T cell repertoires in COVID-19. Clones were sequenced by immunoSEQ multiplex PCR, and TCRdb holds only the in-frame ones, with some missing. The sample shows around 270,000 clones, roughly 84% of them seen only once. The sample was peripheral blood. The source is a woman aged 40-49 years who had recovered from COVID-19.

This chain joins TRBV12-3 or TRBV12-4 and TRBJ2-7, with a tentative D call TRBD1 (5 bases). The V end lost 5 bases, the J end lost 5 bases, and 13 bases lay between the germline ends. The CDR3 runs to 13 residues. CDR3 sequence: CASSAIDRNEQYF. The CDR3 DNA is TGTGCCAGCAGTGCAATAGACAGAAACGAGCAGTACTTC.

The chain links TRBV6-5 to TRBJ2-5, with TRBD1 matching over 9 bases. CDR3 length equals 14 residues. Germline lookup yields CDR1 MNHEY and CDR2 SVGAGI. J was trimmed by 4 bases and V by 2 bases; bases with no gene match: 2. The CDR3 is CASSYTGQGETQYF. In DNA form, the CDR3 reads TGTGCCAGCAGTTACACGGGACAGGGAGAGACCCAGTACTTC.

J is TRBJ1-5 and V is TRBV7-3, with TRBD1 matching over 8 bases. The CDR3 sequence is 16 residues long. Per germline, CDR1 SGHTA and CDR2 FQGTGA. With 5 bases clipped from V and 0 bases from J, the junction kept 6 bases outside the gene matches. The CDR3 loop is CASSARTGTSNQPQHF. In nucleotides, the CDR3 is TGTGCCAGCAGCGCCCGGACAGGGACTAGCAATCAGCCCCAGCATTTT.

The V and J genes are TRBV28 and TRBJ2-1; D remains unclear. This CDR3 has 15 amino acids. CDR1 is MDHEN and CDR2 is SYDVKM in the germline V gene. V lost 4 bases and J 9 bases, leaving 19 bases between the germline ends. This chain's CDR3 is CASSSARVRRSEQFF. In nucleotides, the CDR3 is TGTGCCAGCAGTTCCGCCCGAGTCCGACGGAGTGAGCAGTTCTTC.

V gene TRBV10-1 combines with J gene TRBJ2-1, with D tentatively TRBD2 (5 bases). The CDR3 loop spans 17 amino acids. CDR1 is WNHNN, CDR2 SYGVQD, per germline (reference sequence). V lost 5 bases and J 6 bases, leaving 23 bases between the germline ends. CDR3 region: CASSPSGFGRGFNEQFF. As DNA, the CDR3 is TGCGCCAGCAGTCCTTCGGGGTTCGGTCGTGGTTTCAATGAGCAGTTCTTC.

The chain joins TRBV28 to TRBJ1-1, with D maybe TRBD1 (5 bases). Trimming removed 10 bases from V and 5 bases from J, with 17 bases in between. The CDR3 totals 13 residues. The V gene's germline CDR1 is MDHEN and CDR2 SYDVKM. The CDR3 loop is CAIRTAGYTEAFF. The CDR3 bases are TGTGCCATCAGAACCGCAGGGTATACTGAAGCTTTCTTT.

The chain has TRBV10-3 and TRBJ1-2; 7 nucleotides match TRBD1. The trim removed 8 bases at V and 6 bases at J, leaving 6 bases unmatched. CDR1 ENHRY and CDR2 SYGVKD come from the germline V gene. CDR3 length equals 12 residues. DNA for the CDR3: TGTGCCATCCCCGGGACAGATAATGGCTACACCTTC. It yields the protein CAIPGTDNGYTF.

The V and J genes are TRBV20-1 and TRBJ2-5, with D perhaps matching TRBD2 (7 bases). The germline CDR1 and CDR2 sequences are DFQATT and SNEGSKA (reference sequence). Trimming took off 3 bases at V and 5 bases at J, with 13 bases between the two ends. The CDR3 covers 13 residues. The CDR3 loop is CSASRGGRETQYF. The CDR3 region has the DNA TGCAGTGCTAGTAGGGGGGGCCGGGAGACCCAGTACTTC.

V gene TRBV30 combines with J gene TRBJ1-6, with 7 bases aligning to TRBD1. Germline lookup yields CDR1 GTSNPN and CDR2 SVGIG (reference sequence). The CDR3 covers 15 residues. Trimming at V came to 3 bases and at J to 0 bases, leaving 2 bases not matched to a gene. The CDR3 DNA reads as TGTGCCTGGAGGTGGGACAGCTCCTATAATTCACCCCTCCACTTT. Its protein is CAWRWDSSYNSPLHF.

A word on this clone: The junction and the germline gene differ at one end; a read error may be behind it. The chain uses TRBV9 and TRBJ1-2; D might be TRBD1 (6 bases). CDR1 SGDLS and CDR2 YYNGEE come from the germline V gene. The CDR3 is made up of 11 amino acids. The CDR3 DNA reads TGCGGGAGCGGGGGCAACTATGGCTACACCTTC. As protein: CGSGGNYGYTF.

The CDR3 DNA sequence: TGTGCCAGCAGACTGAGCGGGGGCACCTACGAGCAGTACTTC. Translated, it gives CASRLSGGTYEQYF. The rearrangement joins TRBV6-5 to TRBJ2-7, with 8 bases fitting TRBD2. Germline loops: CDR1 MNHEY, CDR2 SVGAGI. The CDR3 consists of 14 residues. J gave up 2 bases and V 6 bases, and 6 bases lay outside the gene matches.

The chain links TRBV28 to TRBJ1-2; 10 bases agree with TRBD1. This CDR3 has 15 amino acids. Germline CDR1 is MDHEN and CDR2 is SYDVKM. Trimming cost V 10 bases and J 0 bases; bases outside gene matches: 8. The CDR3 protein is CAIGDRGRANYGYTF. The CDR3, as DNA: TGTGCCATCGGGGACAGGGGAAGAGCTAACTATGGCTACACCTTC.

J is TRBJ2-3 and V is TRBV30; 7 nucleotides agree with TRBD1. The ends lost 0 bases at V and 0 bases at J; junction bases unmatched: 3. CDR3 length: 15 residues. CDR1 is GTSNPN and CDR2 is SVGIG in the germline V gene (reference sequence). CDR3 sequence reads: CAWSVGGQSTDTQYF. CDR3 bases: TGTGCCTGGAGTGTAGGGGGACAGAGCACAGATACGCAGTATTTT.

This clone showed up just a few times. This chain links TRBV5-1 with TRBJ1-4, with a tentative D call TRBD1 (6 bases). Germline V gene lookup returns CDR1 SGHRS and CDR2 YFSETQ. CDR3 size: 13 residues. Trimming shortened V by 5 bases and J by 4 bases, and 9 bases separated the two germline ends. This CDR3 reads CASSRTDNEKLFF. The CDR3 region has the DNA TGCGCCAGCAGTCGGACAGATAATGAAAAACTGTTTTTT.

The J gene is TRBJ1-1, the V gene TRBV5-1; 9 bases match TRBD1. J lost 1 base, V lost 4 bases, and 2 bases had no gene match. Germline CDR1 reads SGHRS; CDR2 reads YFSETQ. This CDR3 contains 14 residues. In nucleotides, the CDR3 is TGCGCCAGCAGCAGGGACAGGGCGAACACTGAAGCTTTCTTT. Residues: CASSRDRANTEAFF.

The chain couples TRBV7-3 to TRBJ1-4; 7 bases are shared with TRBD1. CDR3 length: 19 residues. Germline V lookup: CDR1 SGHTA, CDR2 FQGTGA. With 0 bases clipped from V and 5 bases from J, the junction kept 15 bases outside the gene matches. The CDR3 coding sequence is TGTGCCAGCAGCTTAACTTCTTTATCGTCCGGGACAGACAATGAAAAACTGTTTTTT. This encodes CASSLTSLSSGTDNEKLFF.

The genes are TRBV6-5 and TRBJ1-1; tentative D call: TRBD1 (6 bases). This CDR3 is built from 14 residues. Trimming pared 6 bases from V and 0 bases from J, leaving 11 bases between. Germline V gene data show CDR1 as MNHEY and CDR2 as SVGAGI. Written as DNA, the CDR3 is TGTGCCAGCAGCTTCGGGACATTGAACACTGAAGCTTTCTTT. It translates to CASSFGTLNTEAFF.

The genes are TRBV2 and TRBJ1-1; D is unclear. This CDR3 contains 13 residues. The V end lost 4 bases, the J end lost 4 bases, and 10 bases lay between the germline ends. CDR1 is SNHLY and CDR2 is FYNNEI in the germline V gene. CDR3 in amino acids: CASSAQRGTEAFF. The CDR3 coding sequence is TGTGCCAGCAGTGCCCAGCGGGGCACTGAAGCTTTCTTT.

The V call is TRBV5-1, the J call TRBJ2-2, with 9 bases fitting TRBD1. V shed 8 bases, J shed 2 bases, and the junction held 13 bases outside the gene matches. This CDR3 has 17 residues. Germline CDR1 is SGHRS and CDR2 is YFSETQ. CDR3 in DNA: TGCGCCAGTCGCCCCCCTCGGACAGGGGACAACACCGGGGAGCTGTTTTTT. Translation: CASRPPRTGDNTGELFF.

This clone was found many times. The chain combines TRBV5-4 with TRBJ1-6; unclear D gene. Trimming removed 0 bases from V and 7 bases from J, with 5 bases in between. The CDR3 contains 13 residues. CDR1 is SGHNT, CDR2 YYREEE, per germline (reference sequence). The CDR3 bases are TGTGCCAGCAGCTTGGCTCTAAATTCACCCCTCCACTTT. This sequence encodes CASSLALNSPLHF. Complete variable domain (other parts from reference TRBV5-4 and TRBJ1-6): ETGVTQSPTHLIKTRGQQVTLRCSSQSGHNTVSWYQQALGQGPQFIFQYYREEENGRGNFPPRFSGLQFPNYSSELNVNALELDDSALYLCASSLALNSPLHFGNGTRLTVT.

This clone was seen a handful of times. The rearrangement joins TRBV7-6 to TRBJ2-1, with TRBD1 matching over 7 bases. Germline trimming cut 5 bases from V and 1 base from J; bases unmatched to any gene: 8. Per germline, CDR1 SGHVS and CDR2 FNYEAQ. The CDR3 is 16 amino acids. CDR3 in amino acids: CASSARDSVSYNEQFF. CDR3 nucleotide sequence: TGTGCCAGCAGCGCCCGGGACAGCGTATCCTACAATGAGCAGTTCTTC. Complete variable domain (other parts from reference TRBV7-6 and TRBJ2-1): GAGVSQSPRYKVTKRGQDVALRCDPISGHVSLYWYRQALGQGPEFLTYFNYEAQQDKSGLPNDRFSAERPEGSISTLTIQRTEQRDSAMYRCASSARDSVSYNEQFFGPGTRLTVL.

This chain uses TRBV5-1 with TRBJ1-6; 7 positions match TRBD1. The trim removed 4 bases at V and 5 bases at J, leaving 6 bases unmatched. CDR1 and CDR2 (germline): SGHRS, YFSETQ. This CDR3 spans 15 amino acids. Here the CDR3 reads CASSGGTDNNSPLHF. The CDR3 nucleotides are TGCGCCAGCAGCGGCGGGACAGACAATAATTCACCCCTCCACTTT.

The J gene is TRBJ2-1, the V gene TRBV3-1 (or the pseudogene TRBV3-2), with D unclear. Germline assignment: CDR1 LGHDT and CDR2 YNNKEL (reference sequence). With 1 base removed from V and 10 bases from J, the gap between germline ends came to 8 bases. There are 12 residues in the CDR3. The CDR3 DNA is TGTGCCAGCAGCCAAGTAGAGTCGGAGCAGTTCTTC. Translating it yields CASSQVESEQFF.

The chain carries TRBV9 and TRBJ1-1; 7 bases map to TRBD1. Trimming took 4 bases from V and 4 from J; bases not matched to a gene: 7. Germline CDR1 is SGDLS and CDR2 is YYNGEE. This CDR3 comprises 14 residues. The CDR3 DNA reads TGTGCCAGCAGCTCTTATACAGGGGCCACTGAAGCTTTCTTT. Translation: CASSSYTGATEAFF. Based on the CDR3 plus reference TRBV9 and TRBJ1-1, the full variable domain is DSGVTQTPKHLITATGQRVTLRCSPRSGDLSVYWYQQSLDQGLQFLIQYYNGEERAKGNILERFSAQQFPDLHSELNLSSLELGDSALYFCASSSYTGATEAFFGQGTRLTVV.

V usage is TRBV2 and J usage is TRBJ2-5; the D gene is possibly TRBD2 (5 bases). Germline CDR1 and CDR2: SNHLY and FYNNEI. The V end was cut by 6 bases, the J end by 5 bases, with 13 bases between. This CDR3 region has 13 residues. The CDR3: CASSGEGTETQYF. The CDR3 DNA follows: TGTGCCAGCAGCGGGGAAGGCACCGAGACCCAGTACTTC.

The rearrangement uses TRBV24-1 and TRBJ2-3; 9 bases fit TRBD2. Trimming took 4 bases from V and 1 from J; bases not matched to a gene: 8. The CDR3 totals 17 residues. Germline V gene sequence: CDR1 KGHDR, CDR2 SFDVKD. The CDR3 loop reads CATSDRDSGGRTDTQYF. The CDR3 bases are TGTGCCACCAGTGACCGAGATAGCGGGGGCCGCACAGATACGCAGTATTTT.

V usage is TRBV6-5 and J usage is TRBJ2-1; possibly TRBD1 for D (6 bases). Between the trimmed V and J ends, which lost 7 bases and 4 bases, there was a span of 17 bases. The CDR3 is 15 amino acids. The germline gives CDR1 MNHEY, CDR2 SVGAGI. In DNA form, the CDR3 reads TGTGCCAGCATCGACGACAGGCGCACTTACAATGAGCAGTTCTTC. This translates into CASIDDRRTYNEQFF.

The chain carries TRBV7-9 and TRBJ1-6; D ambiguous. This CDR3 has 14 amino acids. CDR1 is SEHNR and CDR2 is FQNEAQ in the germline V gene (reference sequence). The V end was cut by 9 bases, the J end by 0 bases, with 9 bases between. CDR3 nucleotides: TGTGCCAGTAAACAGAGCTCCTATAATTCACCCCTCCACTTT. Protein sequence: CASKQSSYNSPLHF.

The CDR3 DNA follows: TGTGCCAGCAGTTACTCGGGAGTTTCTGGAAACACCATATATTTT. Translating gives CASSYSGVSGNTIYF. The rearrangement links TRBV6-5 to TRBJ1-3; D gene uncertain. With 0 bases removed from V and 1 base from J, the gap between germline ends came to 7 bases. Looked up from germline, CDR1 is MNHEY and CDR2 is SVGAGI. The CDR3 is 15 amino acids.

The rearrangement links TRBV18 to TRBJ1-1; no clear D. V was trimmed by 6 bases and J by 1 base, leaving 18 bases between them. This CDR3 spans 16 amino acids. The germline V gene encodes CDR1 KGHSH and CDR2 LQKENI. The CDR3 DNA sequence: TGTGCCAGCTCGATGGCGATGGCAGGCGCGAACACTGAAGCTTTCTTT. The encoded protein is CASSMAMAGANTEAFF.